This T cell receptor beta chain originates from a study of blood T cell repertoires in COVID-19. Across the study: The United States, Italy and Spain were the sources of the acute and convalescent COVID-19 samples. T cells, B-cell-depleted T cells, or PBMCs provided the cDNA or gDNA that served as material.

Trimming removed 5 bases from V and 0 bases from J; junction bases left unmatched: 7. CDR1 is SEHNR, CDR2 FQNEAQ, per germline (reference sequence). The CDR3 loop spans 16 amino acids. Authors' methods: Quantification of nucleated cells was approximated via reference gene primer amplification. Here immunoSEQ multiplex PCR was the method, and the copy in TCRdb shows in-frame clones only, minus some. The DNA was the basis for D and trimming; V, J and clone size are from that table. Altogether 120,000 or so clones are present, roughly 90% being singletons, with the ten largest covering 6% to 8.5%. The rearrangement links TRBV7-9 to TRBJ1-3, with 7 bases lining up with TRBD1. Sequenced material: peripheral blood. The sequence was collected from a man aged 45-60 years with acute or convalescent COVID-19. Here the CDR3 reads CASSTSAGGSGNTIYF. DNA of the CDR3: TGTGCCAGCAGCACCTCCGCAGGGGGCTCTGGAAACACCATATATTTT. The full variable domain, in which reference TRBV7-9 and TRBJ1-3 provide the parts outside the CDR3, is DTGVSQNPRHKITKRGQNVTFRCDPISEHNRLYWYRQTLGQGPEFLTYFQNEAQLEKSRLLSDRFSAERPKGSFSTLEIQRTEQGDSAMYLCASSTSAGGSGNTIYFGEGSWLTVV.